This passage covers 20 T cell receptor beta chains from one sample sequenced in a study of T cells in localized non-small cell lung cancer. Clones were read by immunoSEQ multiplex PCR, and TCRdb kept only the in-frame ones, dropping some. The sample contains 45,000 to 50,000 clones, 70% to 90% of which appear only once. This specimen was PBMCs, taken before any cancer treatment. The source of these receptors is a man aged 40 to 70 with stage II lung adenocarcinoma.

The V call is TRBV28, the J call TRBJ1-6; TRBD1 is a possible D gene (6 bases). V lost 4 bases and J lost 6, with 10 bases in between. Looked up from germline, CDR1 is MDHEN and CDR2 is SYDVKM. The CDR3 is 14 residues long. CDR3 region: CASSSDRSNSPLHF. The CDR3 DNA sequence: TGTGCCAGCAGTTCCGACAGGTCTAATTCACCCCTCCACTTT. Variable domain in full (rest from reference TRBV28 and TRBJ1-6): DVKVTQSSRYLVKRTGEKVFLECVQDMDHENMFWYRQDPGLGLRLIYFSYDVKMKEKGDIPEGYSVSREKKERFSLILESASTNQTSMYLCASSSDRSNSPLHFGNGTRLTVT.

The chain joins TRBV5-5 to TRBJ1-2; no clear D. V gave up 2 bases and J gave up 0 bases, with 8 bases separating them. The CDR3 has 14 residues. Germline CDR1 reads SGHKS; CDR2 reads YYEKEE (reference sequence). CDR3 loop: CASSFGLTNYGYTF. The DNA for the CDR3 is TGTGCCAGCAGCTTTGGGCTTACTAACTATGGCTACACCTTC.

The gene calls are TRBV30 and TRBJ2-2; the D gene could be TRBD1 or TRBD2 (5 bases each). From germline, CDR1 is GTSNPN and CDR2 SVGIG (reference sequence). Trimming left V 1 base short and J 5 bases short, with 5 bases between. The CDR3 sequence is 12 residues long. DNA for the CDR3: TGTGCCTGGAGTGGGGGGACCGGGGAGCTGTTTTTT. This codes for CAWSGGTGELFF.

This clone was observed once. The chain recombines TRBV6-1 with TRBJ1-1; no definite D call. The CDR3 runs to 13 residues. The V gene's germline CDR1 is MNHNS and CDR2 SASEGT. V was trimmed by 4 bases and J by 3 bases, leaving 9 bases between them. CDR3 DNA sequence: TGTGCCAGCAGTGCCCTGGGCGACACTGAAGCTTTCTTT. This translates into CASSALGDTEAFF.

The rearrangement uses TRBV19 and TRBJ2-3; TRBD1 matches 8 bases. Germline V lookup: CDR1 LNHDA, CDR2 SQIVND (reference sequence). J lost 4 bases, V lost 1 base, and 4 bases had no gene match. The CDR3 loop spans 15 amino acids. The CDR3: CASSIGTGFADTQYF. CDR3 nucleotide sequence: TGTGCCAGTAGTATAGGGACAGGGTTTGCAGATACGCAGTATTTT. Looking up the rest from reference TRBV19 and TRBJ2-3 gives the full variable domain: DGGITQSPKYLFRKEGQNVTLSCEQNLNHDAMYWYRQDPGQGLRLIYYSQIVNDFQKGDIAEGYSVSREKKESFPLTVTSAQKNPTAFYLCASSIGTGFADTQYFGPGTRLTVL.

This clone came up once. The chain links TRBV5-1 to TRBJ1-1, with D perhaps TRBD1 (6 bases). Between the trimmed V and J ends, which lost 1 base and 5 bases, there was a span of 12 bases. Germline CDR1 reads SGHRS; CDR2 reads YFSETQ. The CDR3 covers 14 residues. CDR3 sequence reads: CASSLSEGGTEAFF. The CDR3 bases are TGCGCCAGCAGCTTGTCTGAGGGGGGGACTGAAGCTTTCTTT. The full variable domain, its missing parts supplied by reference TRBV5-1 and TRBJ1-1, is KAGVTQTPRYLIKTRGQQVTLSCSPISGHRSVSWYQQTPGQGLQFLFEYFSETQRNKGNFPGRFSGRQFSNSRSEMNVSTLELGDSALYLCASSLSEGGTEAFFGQGTRLTVV.

The V and J genes are TRBV5-6 and TRBJ1-1; D remains unclear. The CDR3 contains 13 residues. CDR1 and CDR2 from the germline V gene are SGHDT and YYEEEE. Trimming pared 4 bases from V and 0 bases from J, leaving 7 bases between. CDR3 nucleotide sequence: TGTGCCAGCAGCACAGTAATGAACACTGAAGCTTTCTTT. As protein: CASSTVMNTEAFF.

This chain links TRBV7-2 with TRBJ2-3; D unclear. V lost 0 bases and J lost 1, with 8 bases in between. CDR1 and CDR2 (germline): SGHTA, FQGNSA. CDR3 size: 15 residues. The chain's CDR3 is CASSLAARGTDTQYF. The CDR3 DNA reads as TGTGCCAGCAGCTTAGCCGCAAGAGGCACAGATACGCAGTATTTT.

This clone was seen once. This chain links TRBV5-1 with TRBJ2-3; 8 bases map to TRBD1. Germline values: CDR1 SGHRS, CDR2 YFSETQ. V lost 4 bases and J lost 2; bases outside the gene matches: 9. This CDR3 is built from 16 residues. CDR3 loop: CASSPRGLWYTDTQYF. The CDR3 coding sequence is TGCGCCAGCAGCCCCAGGGGGCTCTGGTACACAGATACGCAGTATTTT.

The genes are TRBV30 and TRBJ1-5; D is ambiguous. V was shortened by 6 bases and J by 3 bases, with 12 bases between the two germline ends. CDR3 length: 13 residues. From germline, CDR1 is GTSNPN and CDR2 SVGIG (reference sequence). This chain's CDR3 is CACQADYNQPQHF. In DNA, the CDR3 is TGTGCCTGCCAGGCAGATTACAATCAGCCCCAGCATTTT.

The chain carries TRBV10-2 and TRBJ1-1; 11 bases line up with TRBD1. The V and J ends lost 6 bases and 5 bases, in that order; junction bases with no gene match: 2. The CDR3 runs 13 residues. Germline CDR1 is WSHSY and CDR2 is SAAADI. CDR3 sequence reads: CASRGTGGTEAFF. DNA of the CDR3: TGCGCCAGCAGGGGGACAGGGGGTACTGAAGCTTTCTTT.

Remarks on this clone: This same CDR3 is encoded by further DNA sequences in the sample. J is TRBJ1-2 and V is TRBV6-1; tentatively, D is TRBD1 (5 bases). Trimming took off 2 bases at V and 2 bases at J, with 6 bases between the two ends. The CDR3 runs to 13 residues. Germline V gives CDR1 MNHNS, CDR2 SASEGT. The CDR3, as DNA: TGTGCCAGCAGTGAAACAGGAAACTATGGCTACACCTTC. Translated, it gives CASSETGNYGYTF.

This chain links TRBV30 with TRBJ1-2; D unresolved. This CDR3 region has 8 residues. The V gene's germline CDR1 is GTSNPN and CDR2 SVGIG (reference sequence). CDR3 coding DNA: TGTGCTTCGTATGGCTACACCTTC. Its protein product is CASYGYTF.

V gene TRBV7-2 combines with J gene TRBJ2-1; D unresolved. In germline, CDR1 is SGHTA, CDR2 FQGNSA. Trimming took 5 bases from V and 2 from J, leaving 7 bases between them. This CDR3 is 13 amino acids long. The CDR3 DNA reads as TGTGCCAGCAGCCGACCCGCCTACAATGAGCAGTTCTTC. It specifies CASSRPAYNEQFF.

The chain recombines TRBV5-5 with TRBJ2-2; no definite D call. Deletions cut 0 bases from V and 6 bases from J, with 9 bases between. Per the germline V gene, CDR1 is SGHKS and CDR2 is YYEKEE (reference sequence). The CDR3 spans 14 residues. For the CDR3, the DNA is TGTGCCAGCAGCTTGGGGTGGGTCTCCGGGGAGCTGTTTTTT. Protein product: CASSLGWVSGELFF.

This clone was counted between two and nine times. This sequence joins TRBV19 and TRBJ1-4; D remains ambiguous. Germline V gene lookup returns CDR1 LNHDA and CDR2 SQIVND (reference sequence). The CDR3 is 14 residues long. V lost 4 bases and J lost 5, with 11 bases in between. In DNA form, the CDR3 reads TGTGCCAGTAGTACCCGGGCCCTCAATGAAAAACTGTTTTTT. Protein sequence: CASSTRALNEKLFF.

The CDR3 is CVRSLAEDLGYEQYF. CDR3 coding DNA: TGTGTCAGAAGCTTAGCGGAGGACTTAGGGTACGAGCAGTACTTC. The J gene is TRBJ2-7, the V gene TRBV7-5; the table calls TRBD2, which could not be checked here. TRBV7-5 is tagged as a pseudogene. The CDR3 runs to 15 residues.

The chain recombines TRBV6-1 with TRBJ1-1, with 10 bases lining up with TRBD1. Unmatched junction bases numbered 9, after V lost 7 bases and J lost 4 bases. The length of the CDR3 is 15 residues. The germline V gene has CDR1 MNHNS and CDR2 SASEGT. CDR3 protein: CASKGGQGQGTEAFF. The CDR3, as DNA: TGTGCCAGCAAAGGGGGACAGGGGCAGGGCACTGAAGCTTTCTTT.

The chain combines TRBV5-5 with TRBJ1-2; D is ambiguous. V was pared by 2 bases and J by 5 bases, with 13 bases between. The V gene's germline CDR1 is SGHKS and CDR2 YYEKEE (reference sequence). The CDR3 is 14 residues long. CDR3 nucleotide sequence: TGTGCCAGCAGCTTAGAGGATTCTTGGTATGGCTACACCTTC. Its protein is CASSLEDSWYGYTF.

The chain recombines TRBV19 with TRBJ2-5; D tentatively fits TRBD1 or TRBD2 (6 bases each). V was clipped by 3 bases and J by 5 bases, with 16 bases between them. Germline V gene data show CDR1 as LNHDA and CDR2 as SQIVND (reference sequence). The length of the CDR3 is 15 residues. Here the CDR3 reads CASSIGPGAGETQYF. CDR3 sequence (DNA): TGTGCCAGTAGTATCGGTCCGGGGGCGGGGGAGACCCAGTACTTC.